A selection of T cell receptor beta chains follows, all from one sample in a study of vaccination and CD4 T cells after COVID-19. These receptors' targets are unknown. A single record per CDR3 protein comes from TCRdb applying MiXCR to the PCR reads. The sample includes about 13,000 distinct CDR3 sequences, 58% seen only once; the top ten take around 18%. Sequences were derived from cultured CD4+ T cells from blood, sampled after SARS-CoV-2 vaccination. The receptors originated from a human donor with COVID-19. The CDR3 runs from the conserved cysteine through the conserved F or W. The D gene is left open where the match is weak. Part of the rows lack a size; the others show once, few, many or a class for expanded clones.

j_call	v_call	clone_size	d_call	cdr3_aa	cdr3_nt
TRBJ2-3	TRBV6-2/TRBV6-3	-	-	CASSYLLAGDTQYF	TGTGCCAGCAGTTACCTCCTGGCGGGGGATACGCAGTATTTT
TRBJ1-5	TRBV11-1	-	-	CASSNGDGQPQHF	TGTGCCAGCAGCAATGGGGACGGTCAGCCCCAGCATTTT
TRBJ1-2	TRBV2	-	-	CASSGQVANYGYTF	TGTGCCAGCAGTGGACAGGTAGCCAACTATGGCTACACCTTC
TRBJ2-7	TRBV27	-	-	CASSPNDPVSLQYF	TGTGCCAGCAGTCCTAACGACCCAGTCTCGTTGCAGTACTTC
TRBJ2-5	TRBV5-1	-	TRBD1	CASSVRPGQGETQYF	TGCGCCAGCAGCGTAAGACCGGGACAGGGTGAGACCCAGTACTTC
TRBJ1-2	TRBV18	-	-	CASSPGQHPPANYGYTF	TGTGCCAGCTCACCCGGACAGCACCCCCCAGCTAACTATGGCTACACCTTC
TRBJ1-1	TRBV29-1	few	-	CSSLGTEAFF	TGCAGCTCCCTTGGTACTGAAGCTTTCTTT
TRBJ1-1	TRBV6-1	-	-	CASRLALGSRDTEAFF	TGTGCCAGCAGGCTGGCCCTCGGGTCCAGGGACACTGAAGCTTTCTTT
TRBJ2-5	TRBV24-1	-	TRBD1	CATSAGRGRRETQYF	TGTGCCACCAGTGCCGGCAGGGGGCGGCGAGAGACCCAGTACTTC
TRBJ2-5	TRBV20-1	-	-	CSARDPPSSGVRETQYF	TGCAGTGCTAGAGATCCGCCCTCTTCCGGGGTTCGGGAGACCCAGTACTTC
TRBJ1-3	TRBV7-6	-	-	CASSFEGTNSGNTIYF	TGTGCCAGCAGCTTTGAGGGGACAAACTCTGGAAACACCATATATTTT
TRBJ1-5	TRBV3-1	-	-	CASSYGRNNQPQHF	TGTGCCAGCAGCTACGGGCGGAACAATCAGCCCCAGCATTTT
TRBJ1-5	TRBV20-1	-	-	CSATRGGIYSNQPQHF	TGCAGTGCTACGAGGGGGGGAATATATAGCAATCAGCCCCAGCATTTT
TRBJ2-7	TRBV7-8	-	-	CASSLDYGTYEQYF	TGTGCCAGCAGCTTAGATTACGGGACCTACGAGCAGTACTTC
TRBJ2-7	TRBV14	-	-	CASSQEFRTFRTYEQYF	TGTGCCAGCAGCCAAGAATTTCGGACATTTCGAACCTACGAGCAGTACTTC
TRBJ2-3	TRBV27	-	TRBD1	CASQDRVYSDTQYF	TGTGCCAGCCAGGACAGGGTGTATTCAGATACGCAGTATTTT
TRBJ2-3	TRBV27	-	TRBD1	CASRRPGQGDTQYF	TGTGCCAGCAGACGACCGGGACAGGGAGATACGCAGTATTTT
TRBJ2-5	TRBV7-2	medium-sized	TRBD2	CASSQRLAGQETQYF	TGTGCCAGCAGCCAAAGACTAGCGGGACAAGAGACCCAGTACTTC
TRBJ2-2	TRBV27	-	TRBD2	CASSRSGGGAMGTGELFF	TGTGCCAGCAGTAGGAGCGGCGGGGGGGCAATGGGCACCGGGGAGCTGTTTTTT
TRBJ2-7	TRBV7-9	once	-	CASSLDQRSYEQYF	TGTGCCAGCAGCTTAGATCAGAGGAGCTACGAGCAGTACTTC
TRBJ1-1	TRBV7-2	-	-	CASSLAGHPPEAFF	TGTGCCAGCAGTTTAGCGGGACATCCTCCTGAAGCTTTCTTT
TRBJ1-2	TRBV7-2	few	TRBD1	CASSLAQGADGYTF	TGTGCCAGCAGCTTAGCGCAGGGGGCCGATGGCTACACCTTC